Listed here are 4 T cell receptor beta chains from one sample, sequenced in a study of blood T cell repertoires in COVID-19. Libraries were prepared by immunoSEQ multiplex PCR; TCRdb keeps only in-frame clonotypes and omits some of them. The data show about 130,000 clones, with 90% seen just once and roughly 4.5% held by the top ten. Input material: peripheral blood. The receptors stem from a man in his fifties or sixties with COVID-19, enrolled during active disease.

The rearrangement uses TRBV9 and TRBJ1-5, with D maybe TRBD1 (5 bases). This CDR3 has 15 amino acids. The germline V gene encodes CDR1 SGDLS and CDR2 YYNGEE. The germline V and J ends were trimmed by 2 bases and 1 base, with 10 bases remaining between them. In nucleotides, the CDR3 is TGTGCCAGCAGCGTGGGGGGTGTAAGCAATCAGCCCCAGCATTTT. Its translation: CASSVGGVSNQPQHF.

The CDR3, as DNA: TGTGCCAGCAGCCAACTGCAGGCGTCCCGCACTGAAGCTTTCTTT. This gives the protein CASSQLQASRTEAFF. The V and J genes are TRBV3-1 (or the pseudogene TRBV3-2) and TRBJ1-1; no clear D. There are 15 residues in the CDR3. Germline lookup yields CDR1 LGHDT and CDR2 YNNKEL (reference sequence). V was pared by 2 bases and J by 4 bases, with 14 bases between.

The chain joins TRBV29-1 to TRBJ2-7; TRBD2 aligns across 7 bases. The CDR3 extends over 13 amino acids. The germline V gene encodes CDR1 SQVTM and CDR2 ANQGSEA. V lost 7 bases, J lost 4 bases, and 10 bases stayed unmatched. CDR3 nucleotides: TGCAGCGCTGTGCTAGCGGAACCTTACGAGCAGTACTTC. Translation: CSAVLAEPYEQYF.

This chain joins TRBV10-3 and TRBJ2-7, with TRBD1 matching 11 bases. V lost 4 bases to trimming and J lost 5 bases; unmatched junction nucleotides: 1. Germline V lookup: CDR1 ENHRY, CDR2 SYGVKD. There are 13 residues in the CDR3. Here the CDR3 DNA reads TGTGCCATCAGTGGGACAGGGGGCGACGAGCAGTACTTC. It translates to CAISGTGGDEQYF.